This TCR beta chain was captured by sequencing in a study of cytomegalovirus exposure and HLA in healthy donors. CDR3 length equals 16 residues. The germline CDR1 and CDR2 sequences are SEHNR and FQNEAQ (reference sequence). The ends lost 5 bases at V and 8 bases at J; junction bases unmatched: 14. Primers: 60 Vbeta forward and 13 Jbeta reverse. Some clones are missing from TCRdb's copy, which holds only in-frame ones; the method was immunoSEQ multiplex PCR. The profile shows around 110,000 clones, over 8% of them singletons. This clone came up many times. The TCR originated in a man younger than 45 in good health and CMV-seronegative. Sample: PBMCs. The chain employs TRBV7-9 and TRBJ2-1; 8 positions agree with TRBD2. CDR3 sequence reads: CASSRALAVQGDEQFF. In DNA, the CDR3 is TGTGCCAGCAGCCGCGCACTAGCGGTCCAAGGGGATGAGCAGTTCTTC. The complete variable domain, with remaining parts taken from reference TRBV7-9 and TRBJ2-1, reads DTGVSQNPRHKITKRGQNVTFRCDPISEHNRLYWYRQTLGQGPEFLTYFQNEAQLEKSRLLSDRFSAERPKGSFSTLEIQRTEQGDSAMYLCASSRALAVQGDEQFFGPGTRLTVL.